Shown below are 6 T cell receptor beta chains from a single sample sequenced in a study of T cell responses to AZD1222 COVID-19 vaccine. The assay was immunoSEQ multiplex PCR, and TCRdb's table has in-frame clones only and misses some. Altogether some 98,000 clones are present, approximately 84% being singletons, with the ten largest covering approximately 15%. Sequences were derived from peripheral blood, sampled 28 days after the second AZD1222 dose. Receptors originate from an adult who received the AZD1222 COVID-19 vaccine.

The chain employs TRBV7-9 and TRBJ1-1, with D hard to call. CDR1 is SEHNR, CDR2 FQNEAQ, per germline (reference sequence). V was pared by 7 bases and J by 5 bases, with 20 bases between. The CDR3 spans 15 residues. CDR3 loop: CASTFSVSPLTEAFF. CDR3 in DNA: TGTGCCAGCACCTTCTCGGTCAGCCCTTTAACTGAAGCTTTCTTT.

The chain employs TRBV2 and TRBJ1-4; D might be TRBD1 (5 bases). Germline V lookup: CDR1 SNHLY, CDR2 FYNNEI. This CDR3 has 18 amino acids. Trimming shortened V by 5 bases and J by 0 bases, and 19 bases separated the two germline ends. CDR3 sequence (DNA): TGTGCCAGCAGTTCCCGTTTGCTAGGACATGCAACTAATGAAAAACTGTTTTTT. Translating gives CASSSRLLGHATNEKLFF.

The chain couples TRBV29-1 to TRBJ1-1, with TRBD1 identical over 8 bases. Trimming at V came to 0 bases and at J to 7 bases, leaving 16 bases not matched to a gene. CDR1 is SQVTM and CDR2 is ANQGSEA in the germline V gene. CDR3 length: 17 amino acids. The CDR3 loop is CSVEEAGGAYGRGEAFF. The CDR3 nucleotides are TGCAGCGTTGAAGAAGCAGGGGGCGCTTATGGCCGTGGTGAAGCTTTCTTT.

The rearrangement links TRBV5-1 to TRBJ2-7; D uncertain. The germline CDR1 and CDR2 sequences are SGHRS and YFSETQ. The CDR3 is made up of 12 amino acids. The V end was cut by 2 bases, the J end by 5 bases, with 8 bases between. The CDR3 DNA is TGCGCCAGCAGCTTTGGCGAGGACGAGCAGTACTTC. It specifies CASSFGEDEQYF.

The chain employs TRBV6-1 and TRBJ1-2, with 7 bases that match TRBD1. Germline CDR1 and CDR2: MNHNS and SASEGT. The CDR3 is 15 residues long. V shed 5 bases and J 2 bases; nucleotides not matched to a gene: 8. CDR3 nucleotide sequence: TGTGCCAGCAGTCTGAGACAGGGACAGAACTATGGCTACACCTTC. This translates into CASSLRQGQNYGYTF.

V usage is TRBV7-3 and J usage is TRBJ2-2; D not certain. V dropped 2 bases and J dropped 1 base, with 8 bases sitting between them. The germline V gene encodes CDR1 SGHTA and CDR2 FQGTGA. CDR3 length: 15 residues. The CDR3, as DNA: TGTGCCAGCAGCTTAGACGGATTGAACACCGGGGAGCTGTTTTTT. Its translation is CASSLDGLNTGELFF.